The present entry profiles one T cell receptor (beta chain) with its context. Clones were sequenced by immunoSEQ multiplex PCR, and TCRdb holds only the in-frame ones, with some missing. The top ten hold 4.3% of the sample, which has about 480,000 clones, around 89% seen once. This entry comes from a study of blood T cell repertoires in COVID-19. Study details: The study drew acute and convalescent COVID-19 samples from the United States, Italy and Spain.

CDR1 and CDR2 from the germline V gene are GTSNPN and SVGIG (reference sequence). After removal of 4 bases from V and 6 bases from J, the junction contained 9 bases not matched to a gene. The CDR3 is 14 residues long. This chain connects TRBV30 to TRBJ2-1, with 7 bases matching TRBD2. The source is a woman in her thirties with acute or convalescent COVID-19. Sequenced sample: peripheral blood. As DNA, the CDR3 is TGTGCCTGGACCCGACTAGCCGGGGTCAATGAGCAGTTCTTC. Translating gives CAWTRLAGVNEQFF.